This T cell receptor (beta chain) appears in the sequencing data of a study of blood T cell repertoires in COVID-19. The CDR3 has 14 residues. Germline CDR1 SGHVS, CDR2 FQNEAQ. J gave up 4 bases and V 3 bases, and 3 bases lay outside the gene matches. Assay: immunoSEQ multiplex PCR; the TCRdb copy retains only in-frame clones and omits some. The data hold about 400,000 clones, with roughly 90% observed a single time. Input material: peripheral blood. The sequence was obtained from a middle-aged man with acute or convalescent COVID-19. V gene TRBV7-8 combines with J gene TRBJ1-5; 7 nucleotides match TRBD1. CDR3 DNA sequence: TGTGCCAGCAGCTTCGACAGGGCAAATCAGCCCCAGCATTTT. Its translation: CASSFDRANQPQHF.